This T cell receptor beta chain was obtained from a study of PD-1 blockade in classical Hodgkin lymphoma. Concerning this clone itself: Its target is unknown.

V gave up 2 bases and J gave up 2 bases; unmatched junction bases: 16. From germline, CDR1 is SGHRS and CDR2 YFSETQ. There are 19 residues in the CDR3. Produced via immunoSEQ multiplex PCR; TCRdb's table is partial and in-frame only. The sample has 50,000 to 65,000 clones, less than 95% seen once; the top ten hold over 9%. Findings of the study overall: Newly diagnosed patients and complete responders had comparable diversity at baseline.

Regarding time point: cycle 4 day 1 (C4D1), after 5 to 7 weeks of nivolumab. Every patient relapsed after autologous stem cell transplantation, and brentuximab vedotin exposure varied. The origin of this receptor is a human donor with classical Hodgkin lymphoma. The source was peripheral blood mononuclear cells (PBMCs), collected before the fourth cycle of nivolumab. The J gene is TRBJ2-5, the V gene TRBV5-1, with 9 nucleotides matching TRBD1. This CDR3 reads CASSFSSVLSDRGQETQYF. Written as DNA, the CDR3 is TGCGCCAGCAGCTTTTCTTCGGTCCTAAGCGACAGGGGGCAAGAGACCCAGTACTTC.